This entry concerns a single T cell receptor beta chain. There are many counts of this clonotype. Its binding antigen is unknown. Within one base of it there is no much larger clone, and no base qualities were kept. These data belong to a study of T-cell reconstitution after alpha-beta-depleted transplantation in children (dated by TCRdb to about 2016). About the full investigation: T-cell immune reconstitution after TCRalphabeta/CD19-depleted allogeneic hematopoietic cell transplantation in children was quantitatively tracked in the study by means of TCR repertoire profiling.

Library creation used PCR. The instrument given in TCRdb is Illumina HiSeq 2500. To normalize quantification of the TCRbeta repertoire, the TCR libraries were built with molecular barcoding that relied on unique molecular identifiers. The raw public data were reprocessed by TCRdb itself: fastp quality trimming at Q25, MiXCR clonotype calling, in-frame beta chains only. Identical CDR3 protein sequences are pooled into one entry, listed with their most common genes and DNA. The sample profile shows fewer than 350,000 distinct CDR3 sequences; roughly 10% of them were found once. 20% to 30% of the sample rests with the top ten. The full study reports these points: Apparently early alphabetaT-cell count recovery about two months after transplant reportedly relied on only several hundred rapidly expanded clones derived from non-depleted graft cells. Hyperexpanded clone frequencies declined over subsequent months; after one year, T-cell counts and TCRbeta diversity were mostly attributed to newly produced T cells. In some patients, the high TCRbeta diversity seen at day 60 was put down to recipient T cells and intrathymic progenitors that had survived conditioning.

Taken with the paper, the label for treatment or condition translates to: allogeneic hematopoietic cell transplantation with graft depleted of TCRalphabeta T cells and CD19 B cells. Transplant recipients were children who received TCRalphabeta/CD19-depleted allogeneic hematopoietic cell grafts. This sequence originates from a male patient between 2 and 9 years old who had a stem cell transplant for chronic granulomatous disease, so the T cells may come from the graft donor. Source: peripheral blood, taken 180 days after TCRalphabeta/CD19-depleted stem cell transplant.

The DNA is TGTGCCAGCAGCGGGGGACACGGAGGTGAAAAACTGTTTTTT. Protein translation: CASSGGHGGEKLFF. The rearrangement joined TRBV7-9 to TRBJ1-4; TRBD1 is possibly the D segment (6 matching bases). V sheds 5 bases and J sheds 7 bases, leaving 14 bases between their ends. From a lookup of the germline V gene (reference sequence), CDR1 and CDR2 are SEHNR and FQNEAQ. The CDR3 goes from the cysteine to the phenylalanine over 14 residues. The read is trimmed to its CDR3 DNA, 42 bases read in frame from base 1.